This T cell receptor (beta chain) was found in a study of radiation and T cells in renal cell carcinoma. The study, taken as a whole, reports: Irradiated tumors had higher TCR clonality than control tumors.

CDR1 SGHNT and CDR2 YYREEE come from the germline V gene (reference sequence). V was pared by 3 bases and J by 6 bases, with 6 bases of the junction left unmatched. This CDR3 contains 13 residues. Treatment reported: treatment-naive control, cytoreductive nephrectomy. Treatment-naive patients without radiation supplied the control tumors at nephrectomy. This renal cell carcinoma was of the clear cell type. Sequenced control tumors were from around 10 males and a few females, median age approximately 53. Repertoires were generated with immunoSEQ multiplex PCR, while TCRdb's copy carries only in-frame clones and drops some. Of 15,000 to 19,000 clones in the sample, around 58% are singletons; the top ten hold approximately 11%. For this clone: Its antigen remains unknown.

This chain connects TRBV5-4 to TRBJ2-7; 7 bases map to TRBD1. The source is a man aged 45 to 65 with renal cell carcinoma. Here the sequenced sample was tumor tissue, taken from a patient whose treatment was nephrectomy without radiotherapy. The CDR3 DNA sequence: TGTGCCAGCAGCTCCCTGACAGGGACCGAGCAGTACTTC. This encodes CASSSLTGTEQYF.